This T cell receptor beta chain was observed in a study of OX40 agonist ivuxolimab in advanced cancers. Here immunoSEQ multiplex PCR was the method, and the copy in TCRdb shows in-frame clones only, minus some. Counted here are some 74,000 clones, roughly 90% occurring once; the ten biggest clones make up more than 0.75%. The germline V gene encodes CDR1 SNHLY and CDR2 FYNNEI. Trimming removed 8 bases at V and 4 bases at J, with 12 bases between. The CDR3 consists of 12 residues. The TCR was taken from an adult with an advanced solid tumor such as melanoma, head and neck, liver or kidney cancer. The chain combines TRBV2 with TRBJ2-7; a weak D match, TRBD2 (5 bases). This specimen was CD4+ or CD8+ T cells sorted from blood, taken in a trial of the OX40 agonist ivuxolimab. CDR3 DNA: TGTGCCAGCGTGAGGGAGCAGTACGAGCAGTACTTC. This sequence encodes CASVREQYEQYF.